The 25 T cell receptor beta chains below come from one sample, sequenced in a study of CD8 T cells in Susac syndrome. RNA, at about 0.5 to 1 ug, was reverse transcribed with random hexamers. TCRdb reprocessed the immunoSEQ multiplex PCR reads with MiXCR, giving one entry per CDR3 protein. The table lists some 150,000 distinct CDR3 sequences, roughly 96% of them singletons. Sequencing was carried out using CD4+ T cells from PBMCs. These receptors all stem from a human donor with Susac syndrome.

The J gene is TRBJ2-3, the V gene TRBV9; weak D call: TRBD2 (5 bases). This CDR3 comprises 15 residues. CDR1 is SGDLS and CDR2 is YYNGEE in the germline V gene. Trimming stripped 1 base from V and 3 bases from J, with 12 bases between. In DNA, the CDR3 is TGTGCCAGCAGCGTATCTAGTCCGGGGACAGATACGCAGTATTTT. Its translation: CASSVSSPGTDTQYF.

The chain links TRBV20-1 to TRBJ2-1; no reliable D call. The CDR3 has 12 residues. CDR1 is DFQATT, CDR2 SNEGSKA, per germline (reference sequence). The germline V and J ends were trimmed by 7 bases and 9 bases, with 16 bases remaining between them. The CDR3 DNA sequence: TGCAGTGTTTCCCCTCTGGTAGGTGAGCAGTTCTTC. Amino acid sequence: CSVSPLVGEQFF.

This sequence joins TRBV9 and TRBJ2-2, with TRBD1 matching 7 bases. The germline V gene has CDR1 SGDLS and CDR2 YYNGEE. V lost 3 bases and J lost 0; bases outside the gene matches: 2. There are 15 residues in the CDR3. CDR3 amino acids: CASSGTGANTGELFF. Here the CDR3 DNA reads TGTGCCAGCAGCGGGACAGGTGCGAACACCGGGGAGCTGTTTTTT.

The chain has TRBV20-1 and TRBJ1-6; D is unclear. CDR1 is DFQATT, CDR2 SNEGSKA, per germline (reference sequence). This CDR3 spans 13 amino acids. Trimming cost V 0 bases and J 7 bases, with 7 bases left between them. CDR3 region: CSARDRPNSPLHF. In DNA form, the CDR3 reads TGCAGTGCTAGAGACAGGCCAAATTCACCCCTCCACTTT.

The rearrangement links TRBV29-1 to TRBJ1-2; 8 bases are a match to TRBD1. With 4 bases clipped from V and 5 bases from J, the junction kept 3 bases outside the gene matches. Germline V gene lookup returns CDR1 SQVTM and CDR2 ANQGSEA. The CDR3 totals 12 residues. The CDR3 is CSVGTGPYGYTF. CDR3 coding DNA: TGCAGCGTTGGGACAGGGCCTTATGGCTACACCTTC.

The CDR3 DNA reads as TGCAGTGCTAGGCCGGGACAGGGGGCCGGTCAGCCCCAGCATTTT. Translation: CSARPGQGAGQPQHF. The V call is TRBV20-1, the J call TRBJ1-5, with 12 bases fitting TRBD1. The V gene end was trimmed by 3 bases and the J gene end by 6 bases; junction bases not matched to a gene: 6. CDR1 is DFQATT, CDR2 SNEGSKA, per germline (reference sequence). The CDR3 contains 15 residues.

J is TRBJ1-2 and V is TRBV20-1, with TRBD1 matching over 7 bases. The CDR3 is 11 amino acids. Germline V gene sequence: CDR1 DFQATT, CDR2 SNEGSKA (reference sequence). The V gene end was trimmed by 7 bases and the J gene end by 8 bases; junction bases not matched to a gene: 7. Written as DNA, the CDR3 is TGCAGTGGAGGGGCGACAGGGGGCTACACCTTC. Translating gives CSGGATGGYTF.

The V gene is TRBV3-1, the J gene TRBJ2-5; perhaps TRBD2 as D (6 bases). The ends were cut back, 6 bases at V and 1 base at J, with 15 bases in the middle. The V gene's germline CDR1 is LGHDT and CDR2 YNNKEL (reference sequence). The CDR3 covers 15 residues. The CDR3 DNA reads TGTGCCAGCAGTCTCTTCGGGGGAATCCAAGAGACCCAGTACTTC. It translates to CASSLFGGIQETQYF.

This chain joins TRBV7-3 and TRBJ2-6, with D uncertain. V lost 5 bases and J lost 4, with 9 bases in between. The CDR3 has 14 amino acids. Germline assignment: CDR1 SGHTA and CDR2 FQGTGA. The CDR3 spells CASSPYYGANVLTF. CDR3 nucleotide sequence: TGTGCCAGCAGCCCCTACTACGGGGCCAACGTCCTGACTTTC.

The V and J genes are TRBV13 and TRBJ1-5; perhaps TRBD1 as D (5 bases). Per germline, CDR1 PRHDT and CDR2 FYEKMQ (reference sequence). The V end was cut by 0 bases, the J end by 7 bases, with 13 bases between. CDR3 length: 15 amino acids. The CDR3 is CASSLGRAGSQPQHF. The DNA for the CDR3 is TGTGCCAGCAGCTTAGGCCGGGCAGGGAGCCAGCCCCAGCATTTT.

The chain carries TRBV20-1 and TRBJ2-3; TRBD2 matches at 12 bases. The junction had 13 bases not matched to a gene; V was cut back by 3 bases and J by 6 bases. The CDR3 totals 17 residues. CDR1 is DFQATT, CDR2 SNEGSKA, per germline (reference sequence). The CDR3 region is CSASTLAGGSTRDTQYF. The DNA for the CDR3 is TGCAGTGCTAGTACTCTAGCGGGGGGGTCGACCAGGGATACGCAGTATTTT.

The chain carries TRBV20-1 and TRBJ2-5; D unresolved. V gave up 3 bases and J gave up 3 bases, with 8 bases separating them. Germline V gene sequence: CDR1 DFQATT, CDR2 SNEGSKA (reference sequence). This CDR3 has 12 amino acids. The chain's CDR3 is CSASPRKETQYF. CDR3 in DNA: TGCAGTGCTAGTCCGAGAAAAGAGACCCAGTACTTC.

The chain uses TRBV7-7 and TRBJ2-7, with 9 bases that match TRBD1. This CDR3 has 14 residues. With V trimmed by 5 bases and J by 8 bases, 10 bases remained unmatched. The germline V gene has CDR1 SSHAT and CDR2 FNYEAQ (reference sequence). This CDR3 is CASSRGDRESQQYF. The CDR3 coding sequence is TGTGCCAGCAGCCGGGGGGACAGGGAGTCCCAGCAGTACTTC.

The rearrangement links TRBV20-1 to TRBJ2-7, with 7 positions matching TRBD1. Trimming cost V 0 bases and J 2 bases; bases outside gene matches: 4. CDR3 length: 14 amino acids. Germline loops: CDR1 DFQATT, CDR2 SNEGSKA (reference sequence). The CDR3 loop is CSAREAGGPYEQYF. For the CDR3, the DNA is TGCAGTGCTAGAGAGGCAGGGGGTCCCTACGAGCAGTACTTC.

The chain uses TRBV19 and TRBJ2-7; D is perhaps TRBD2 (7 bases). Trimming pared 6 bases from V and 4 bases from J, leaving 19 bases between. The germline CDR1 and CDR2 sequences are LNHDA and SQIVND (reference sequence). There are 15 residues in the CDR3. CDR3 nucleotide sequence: TGTGCCAGTAGAGCGGGACACCTGGCTACATACGAGCAGTACTTC. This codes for CASRAGHLATYEQYF.

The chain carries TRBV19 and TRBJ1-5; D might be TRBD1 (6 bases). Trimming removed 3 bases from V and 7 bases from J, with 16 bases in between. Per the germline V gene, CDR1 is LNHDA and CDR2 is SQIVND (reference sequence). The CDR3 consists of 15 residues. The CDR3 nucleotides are TGTGCCAGTAGTATCCAGACAGGTAGTAGCCAGCCCCAGCATTTT. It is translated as CASSIQTGSSQPQHF.

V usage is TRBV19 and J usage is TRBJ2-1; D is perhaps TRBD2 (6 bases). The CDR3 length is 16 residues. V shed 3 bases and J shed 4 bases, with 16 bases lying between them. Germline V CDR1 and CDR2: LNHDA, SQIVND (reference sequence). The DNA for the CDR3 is TGTGCCAGTAGTATTATAGGAGGGGCGCGATACAATGAGCAGTTCTTC. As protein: CASSIIGGARYNEQFF.

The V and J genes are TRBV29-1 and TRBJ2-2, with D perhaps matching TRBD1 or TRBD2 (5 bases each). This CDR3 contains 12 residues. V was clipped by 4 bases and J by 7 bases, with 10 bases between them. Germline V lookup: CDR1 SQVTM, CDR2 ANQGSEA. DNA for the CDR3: TGCAGCGTTGGTGGGGGAATCGGGGAGCTGTTTTTT. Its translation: CSVGGGIGELFF.

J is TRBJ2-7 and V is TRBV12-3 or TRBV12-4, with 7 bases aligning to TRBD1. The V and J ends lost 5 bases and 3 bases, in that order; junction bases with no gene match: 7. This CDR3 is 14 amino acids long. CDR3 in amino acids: CASSQGGQFYEQYF. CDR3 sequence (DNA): TGTGCCAGCAGTCAAGGGGGACAGTTCTACGAGCAGTACTTC.

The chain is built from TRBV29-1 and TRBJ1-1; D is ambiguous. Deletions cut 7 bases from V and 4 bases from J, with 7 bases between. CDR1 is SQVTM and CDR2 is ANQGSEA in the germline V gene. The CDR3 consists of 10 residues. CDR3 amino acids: CSGVVTEAFF. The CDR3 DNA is TGCAGCGGGGTGGTCACTGAAGCTTTCTTT.

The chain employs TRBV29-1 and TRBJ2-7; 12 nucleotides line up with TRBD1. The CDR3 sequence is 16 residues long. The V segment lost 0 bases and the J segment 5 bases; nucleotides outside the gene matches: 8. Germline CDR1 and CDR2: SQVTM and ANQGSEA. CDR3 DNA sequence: TGCAGCGTTGAAGACACAACCGGGACAGGGGGCGACGAGCAGTACTTC. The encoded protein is CSVEDTTGTGGDEQYF.

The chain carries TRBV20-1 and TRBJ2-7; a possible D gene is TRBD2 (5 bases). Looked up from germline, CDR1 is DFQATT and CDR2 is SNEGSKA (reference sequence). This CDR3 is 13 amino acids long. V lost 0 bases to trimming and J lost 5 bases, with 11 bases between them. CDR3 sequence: CSARDSLGHEQYF. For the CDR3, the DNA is TGCAGTGCTAGAGACTCACTAGGGCACGAGCAGTACTTC.

The CDR3 here is CASSLQGGVYTGELFF. In nucleotides, the CDR3 is TGTGCCAGCAGCTTACAAGGGGGCGTCTACACCGGGGAGCTGTTTTTT. The chain uses TRBV7-2 and TRBJ2-2; the match to TRBD1 covers 7 bases. Germline values: CDR1 SGHTA, CDR2 FQGNSA. The CDR3 has 16 residues. The J segment lost 3 bases and the V segment lost 2 bases, leaving 6 bases of the junction unmatched.

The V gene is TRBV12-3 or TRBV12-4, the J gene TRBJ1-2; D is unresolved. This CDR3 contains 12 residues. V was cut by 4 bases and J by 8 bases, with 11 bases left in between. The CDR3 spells CASSSGEKGYTF. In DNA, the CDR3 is TGTGCCAGCAGTTCCGGGGAAAAAGGCTACACCTTC.

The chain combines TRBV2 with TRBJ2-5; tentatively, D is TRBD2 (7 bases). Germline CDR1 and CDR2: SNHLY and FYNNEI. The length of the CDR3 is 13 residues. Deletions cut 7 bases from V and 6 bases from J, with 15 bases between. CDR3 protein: CASTLGGGQTQYF. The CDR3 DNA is TGTGCCAGCACCCTGGGCGGGGGCCAGACCCAGTACTTC.